This entry lists 32 T cell receptor beta chains sequenced from one sample in a study of T cells in Graves' hyperthyroidism and ophthalmopathy. TCR beta CDR3 regions were amplified from RNA transcripts. Researchers ran a first-round RT-PCR on the TCR CDR3 using the HTBI primer set. TCRdb used MiXCR to reprocess the multiplex PCR reads, holding one entry per CDR3 protein. The data contain about 600,000 distinct CDR3 sequences, more than 15% of them singletons. The source material was blood. The receptor source for this set is a woman in her 40s with Graves' ophthalmopathy.

This chain joins TRBV29-1 and TRBJ2-3, with 7 nucleotides matching TRBD2. Per germline, CDR1 SQVTM and CDR2 ANQGSEA. The junction had 5 bases not matched to a gene; V was cut back by 7 bases and J by 1 base. The length of the CDR3 is 13 residues. The CDR3 loop is CSGRDYRTDTQYF. In DNA form, the CDR3 reads TGCAGCGGACGGGACTACCGCACAGATACGCAGTATTTT.

The table lists this clonotype with many counts. The chain joins TRBV20-1 to TRBJ1-5; D ambiguous. The CDR3 is 15 amino acids. Germline V gene lookup returns CDR1 DFQATT and CDR2 SNEGSKA (reference sequence). V lost 4 bases, J lost 3 bases, and 16 bases lay in between. The CDR3 region has the DNA TGCAGTGCTATCTACAGCGGGCGCATCAATCAGCCCCAGCATTTT. It codes for CSAIYSGRINQPQHF.

This clonotype was counted many times. The V gene is TRBV5-1, the J gene TRBJ1-4; D not resolved. V was cut by 0 bases and J by 2 bases, with 8 bases left in between. Germline V gene lookup returns CDR1 SGHRS and CDR2 YFSETQ. CDR3 size: 15 residues. CDR3 region: CASSLDGMTNEKLFF. CDR3 sequence (DNA): TGCGCCAGCAGCTTGGACGGGATGACTAATGAAAAACTGTTTTTT. The full variable domain, rest sourced from reference TRBV5-1 and TRBJ1-4, is KAGVTQTPRYLIKTRGQQVTLSCSPISGHRSVSWYQQTPGQGLQFLFEYFSETQRNKGNFPGRFSGRQFSNSRSEMNVSTLELGDSALYLCASSLDGMTNEKLFFGSGTQLSVL.

As concerns this clonotype: With a much larger clone just one base away, this may be a read error. This sequence joins TRBV28 and TRBJ1-2, with D hard to call. CDR1 and CDR2 (germline): MDHEN, SYDVKM. Trimming took off 3 bases at V and 10 bases at J, with 15 bases between the two ends. There are 13 residues in the CDR3. CDR3 protein: CASSFVMEWNYTF. For the CDR3, the DNA is TGTGCCAGCAGTTTTGTCATGGAATGGAACTACACCTTC.

The sample holds many counts of this clonotype. The V and J genes are TRBV11-2 and TRBJ1-4; D is ambiguous. CDR3 length: 15 residues. Trimming took off 1 base at V and 0 bases at J, with 6 bases between the two ends. Looked up from germline, CDR1 is SGHAT and CDR2 is FQNNGV. The CDR3 spells CASSLGRTTNEKLFF. The CDR3 nucleotides are TGTGCCAGCAGCTTAGGACGGACAACTAATGAAAAACTGTTTTTT. The complete variable domain, with remaining parts taken from reference TRBV11-2 and TRBJ1-4, reads EAGVAQSPRYKIIEKRQSVAFWCNPISGHATLYWYQQILGQGPKLLIQFQNNGVVDDSQLPKDRFSAERLKGVDSTLKIQPAKLEDSAVYLCASSLGRTTNEKLFFGSGTQLSVL.

This clonotype was seen repeatedly, ten times or more. The DNA for the CDR3 is TGTGCCAGCTCACCGGGATACTCTGGAAACACCATATATTTT. Protein: CASSPGYSGNTIYF. The V and J genes are TRBV2 and TRBJ1-3; D ambiguous. V lost 8 bases and J 0 bases, leaving 11 bases between the germline ends. From germline, CDR1 is SNHLY and CDR2 FYNNEI. This CDR3 region has 14 residues.

This clonotype was detected many times. The chain joins TRBV18 to TRBJ2-7; maybe TRBD2 (5 bases). Trimming removed 10 bases from V and 2 bases from J, with 18 bases in between. Germline V gene sequence: CDR1 KGHSH, CDR2 LQKENI. There are 14 residues in the CDR3. Here the CDR3 reads CAILWAGKTYEQYF. CDR3 nucleotides: TGTGCCATACTTTGGGCGGGTAAGACCTACGAGCAGTACTTC. Together with reference TRBV18 and TRBJ2-7, the CDR3 gives the full variable domain: NAGVMQNPRHLVRRRGQEARLRCSPMKGHSHVYWYRQLPEEGLKFMVYLQKENIIDESGMPKERFSAEFPKEGPSILRIQQVVRGDSAAYFCAILWAGKTYEQYFGPGTRLTVT.

The sample holds a few counts of this clonotype. The V gene is TRBV20-1, the J gene TRBJ2-6; tentatively, D is TRBD1 (6 bases). The CDR3 extends over 13 amino acids. V lost 5 bases and J lost 3, with 8 bases in between. Germline CDR1 reads DFQATT; CDR2 reads SNEGSKA (reference sequence). This CDR3 is CSAWTDGANVLTF. In DNA form, the CDR3 reads TGCAGTGCTTGGACAGATGGGGCCAACGTCCTGACTTTC.

V and J are TRBV29-1 and TRBJ1-1; D is perhaps TRBD1 (6 bases). The CDR3 sequence is 13 residues long. CDR1 is SQVTM and CDR2 is ANQGSEA in the germline V gene. The germline V and J ends were trimmed by 7 bases and 1 base, with 13 bases remaining between them. The CDR3: CSAVTGANTEAFF. The CDR3 DNA follows: TGCAGCGCTGTGACAGGAGCGAACACTGAAGCTTTCTTT.

The sample holds many counts of this clonotype. V is TRBV3-1 and J is TRBJ2-3; 8 bases align to TRBD2. The CDR3 is 15 amino acids. V lost 1 base, J lost 4 bases, and 4 bases stayed unmatched. Germline-derived CDR1 and CDR2 are LGHDT and YNNKEL (reference sequence). In DNA, the CDR3 is TGTGCCAGCAGCCAAGGTCCCGGGGGGGCAGATACGCAGTATTTT. Its translation is CASSQGPGGADTQYF.

The chain couples TRBV9 to TRBJ2-3; D not certain. V was clipped by 1 base and J by 0 bases, with 6 bases between them. The CDR3 covers 14 residues. From germline, CDR1 is SGDLS and CDR2 YYNGEE. CDR3 amino acids: CASSVLGSTDTQYF. CDR3 bases: TGTGCCAGCAGCGTACTGGGAAGCACAGATACGCAGTATTTT.

This clonotype was counted only a few times. The chain carries TRBV30 and TRBJ2-2; no definite D call. Germline CDR1 is GTSNPN and CDR2 is SVGIG (reference sequence). The CDR3 totals 15 residues. Trimming left V 4 bases short and J 3 bases short, with 15 bases between. CDR3 sequence: CAWKKDPGDTGELFF. The DNA for the CDR3 is TGTGCCTGGAAGAAGGACCCTGGGGACACCGGGGAGCTGTTTTTT.

Ten or more counts support this clonotype. The rearrangement links TRBV12-3 or TRBV12-4 to TRBJ2-4, with a tentative D call TRBD1 (6 bases). The CDR3 runs 17 residues. V was shortened by 5 bases and J by 1 base, with 18 bases between the two germline ends. CDR3 amino acids: CASSPPQGQLAKNIQYF. The CDR3 DNA sequence: TGTGCCAGCAGTCCGCCGCAGGGGCAGTTGGCCAAAAACATTCAGTACTTC.

The chain employs TRBV6-1 and TRBJ1-2, with D perhaps matching TRBD1 (6 bases). Trimming took 2 bases from V and 1 from J, leaving 17 bases between them. Germline lookup yields CDR1 MNHNS and CDR2 SASEGT. The CDR3 is 17 amino acids. The CDR3 sequence: CASSERWTAADNYGYTF. CDR3 DNA: TGTGCCAGCAGTGAACGTTGGACAGCGGCGGATAACTATGGCTACACCTTC.

This clonotype was seen more than once but under ten times. The chain joins TRBV6-1 to TRBJ2-4, with TRBD1 identical over 7 bases. V was clipped by 7 bases and J by 9 bases; unmatched bases: 12. Germline loops: CDR1 MNHNS, CDR2 SASEGT. The CDR3 has 14 amino acids. The CDR3 nucleotides are TGTGCCAGCAATACCGGGACAGAGCTTGGCATTCAGTACTTC. Translation gives CASNTGTELGIQYF.

The CDR3 DNA follows: TGTGCCAGCAGCCAGGGGACAGGGCAGCATTTT. Protein: CASSQGTGQHF. The chain employs TRBV7-3 and TRBJ1-5; 9 bases agree with TRBD1. This CDR3 comprises 11 residues. V lost 5 bases, J lost 13 bases, and 3 bases stayed unmatched. Germline CDR1 is SGHTA and CDR2 is FQGTGA.

This clonotype was counted a few times. Here the CDR3 reads CASSPLMQGETQYF. In DNA form, the CDR3 reads TGTGCCAGCAGCCCTCTTATGCAGGGAGAGACCCAGTACTTC. This chain uses TRBV7-2 with TRBJ2-5; TRBD1 might be the D (5 bases). This CDR3 spans 14 amino acids. Trimming removed 5 bases from V and 4 bases from J, with 14 bases in between. The germline gives CDR1 SGHTA, CDR2 FQGNSA.

This clonotype was counted ten times or more. The chain links TRBV18 to TRBJ1-5; D might be TRBD1 (5 bases). The CDR3 totals 15 residues. V lost 6 bases to trimming and J lost 7 bases, with 19 bases between them. The germline CDR1 and CDR2 sequences are KGHSH and LQKENI. CDR3 bases: TGTGCCAGCTCTCTGGACACGGGTGTTCGGCAGCCCCAGCATTTT. It specifies CASSLDTGVRQPQHF.

This clonotype was counted between two and nine times. The J gene is TRBJ1-6, the V gene TRBV12-3 or TRBV12-4, with D tentatively TRBD1 (5 bases). V shed 5 bases and J shed 0 bases, with 11 bases lying between them. This CDR3 region has 16 residues. This CDR3 is CASSRGGSSYNSPLHF. The CDR3 DNA reads TGTGCCAGCAGTCGGGGGGGGAGCTCCTATAATTCACCCCTCCACTTT.

This clonotype was seen repeatedly, ten times or more. This chain links TRBV11-2 with TRBJ2-1; TRBD2 matches 13 bases. CDR1 SGHAT and CDR2 FQNNGV come from the germline V gene. The J segment lost 6 bases and the V segment lost 4 bases, leaving 12 bases of the junction unmatched. The CDR3 sequence is 18 residues long. The CDR3 region has the DNA TGTGCCAGCAGCTCCCCAGGACTAGCGGGAGAGCTAGGCAATGAGCAGTTCTTC. This codes for CASSSPGLAGELGNEQFF.

This clonotype was observed many times. V gene TRBV7-9 combines with J gene TRBJ1-2; D is possibly TRBD1 (6 bases). This CDR3 is 15 amino acids long. Germline V gene sequence: CDR1 SEHNR, CDR2 FQNEAQ (reference sequence). Trimming took off 8 bases at V and 4 bases at J, with 20 bases between the two ends. In nucleotides, the CDR3 is TGTGCCAGCGACCCCGGAGCAGGGGAGGGCTATGGCTACACCTTC. Translating gives CASDPGAGEGYGYTF.

This clonotype has a handful of counts. The rearrangement joins TRBV5-6 to TRBJ2-1; 7 bases align to TRBD2. Germline V gene sequence: CDR1 SGHDT, CDR2 YYEEEE. V shed 2 bases, J shed 6 bases, and the junction held 8 bases outside the gene matches. This CDR3 comprises 15 residues. The DNA for the CDR3 is TGTGCCAGCAGCTTTCGGGAGGTAAAACTCAATGAGCAGTTCTTC. It translates to CASSFREVKLNEQFF.

Remarks on this clonotype: A read error may be the cause here, since a much bigger clone is one base away. The chain recombines TRBV11-3 with TRBJ2-1; 7 bases line up with TRBD1. CDR3 length: 11 residues. In germline, CDR1 is SGHNT, CDR2 YENEEA. Here the CDR3 DNA reads TGTGCCGGCAGGGGGTCGGGTGAGCAGTTCTTC. This encodes CAGRGSGEQFF.

The chain couples TRBV20-1 to TRBJ1-5; TRBD1 agrees at 9 bases. The CDR3 is 14 amino acids. The J segment lost 4 bases and the V segment lost 4 bases, leaving 5 bases of the junction unmatched. Germline-derived CDR1 and CDR2 are DFQATT and SNEGSKA (reference sequence). The CDR3 DNA reads as TGCAGTGCTATCGACAGGGGGAGGAATCAGCCCCAGCATTTT. Its protein is CSAIDRGRNQPQHF.

Points on this clonotype: A much larger clone is a single base away; this may be a read error. V gene TRBV2 combines with J gene TRBJ2-1; D is unclear. The ends were cut back, 4 bases at V and 3 bases at J, with 13 bases in the middle. The length of the CDR3 is 15 residues. Germline CDR1 is SNHLY and CDR2 is FYNNEI. CDR3 coding DNA: TGTGCCAGCAGTGGTAGGTCCTCTATCTACAATGAGCAGTTCTTC. Protein product: CASSGRSSIYNEQFF.

This clonotype was picked up a small number of times. The chain links TRBV6-1 to TRBJ2-1; D gene ambiguous. V was clipped by 6 bases and J by 7 bases, with 16 bases between them. This CDR3 region has 14 residues. From germline, CDR1 is MNHNS and CDR2 SASEGT. For the CDR3, the DNA is TGTGCCAGCAGCCCCAGTATAGATTTGAATGAGCAGTTCTTC. Translating it yields CASSPSIDLNEQFF.

The CDR3 nucleotides are TGTGCCAGCTCACTTGACATTCAAGGGAACGAGCAGTACTTC. Residues: CASSLDIQGNEQYF. The rearrangement uses TRBV18 and TRBJ2-7; D not resolved. V gave up 4 bases and J gave up 5 bases, with 15 bases separating them. The CDR3 spans 14 residues. CDR1 KGHSH and CDR2 LQKENI come from the germline V gene.

In its sample, this clonotype was seen many times. The chain links TRBV6-1 to TRBJ2-1; the D gene is possibly TRBD2 (5 bases). V was clipped by 8 bases and J by 3 bases, with 14 bases between them. Germline assignment: CDR1 MNHNS and CDR2 SASEGT. This CDR3 is 14 amino acids long. DNA for the CDR3: TGTGCCAGCTCCCCAATGGCGGGCTACAATGAGCAGTTCTTC. Translating gives CASSPMAGYNEQFF.

The rearrangement joins TRBV2 to TRBJ2-1; D possibly matches TRBD1 or TRBD2 (5 bases each). This CDR3 spans 15 amino acids. Trimming took 6 bases from V and 7 from J, leaving 19 bases between them. Germline V CDR1 and CDR2: SNHLY, FYNNEI. For the CDR3, the DNA is TGTGCCAGCAGCGCTATGTGGGACGCAGGGAATGAGCAGTTCTTC. It yields the protein CASSAMWDAGNEQFF.

V is TRBV10-3 and J is TRBJ2-7; D is uncertain. The CDR3 loop spans 13 amino acids. Germline V gene sequence: CDR1 ENHRY, CDR2 SYGVKD. V dropped 11 bases and J dropped 0 bases, with 14 bases sitting between them. The CDR3 spells CAAQPSSSYEQYF. DNA of the CDR3: TGTGCCGCACAGCCCTCGAGCTCCTACGAGCAGTACTTC.

This clonotype was counted many times. CDR3 nucleotides: TGTGCCAGCAGTGAAGCGCAGAACACCGGGGAGCTGTTTTTT. It is translated as CASSEAQNTGELFF. The chain joins TRBV2 to TRBJ2-2; no clear D gene. The CDR3 covers 14 residues. From germline, CDR1 is SNHLY and CDR2 FYNNEI. Trimming took 0 bases from V and 1 from J, leaving 3 bases between them.

This clonotype was seen repeatedly, ten times or more. The chain employs TRBV30 and TRBJ1-5, with D tentatively TRBD1 (5 bases). The CDR3 sequence is 14 residues long. V dropped 1 base and J dropped 2 bases, with 9 bases sitting between them. Germline V gives CDR1 GTSNPN, CDR2 SVGIG (reference sequence). The CDR3 coding sequence is TGTGCCTGGAGTGAGTCGGGGCGCAATCAGCCCCAGCATTTT. This gives the protein CAWSESGRNQPQHF.